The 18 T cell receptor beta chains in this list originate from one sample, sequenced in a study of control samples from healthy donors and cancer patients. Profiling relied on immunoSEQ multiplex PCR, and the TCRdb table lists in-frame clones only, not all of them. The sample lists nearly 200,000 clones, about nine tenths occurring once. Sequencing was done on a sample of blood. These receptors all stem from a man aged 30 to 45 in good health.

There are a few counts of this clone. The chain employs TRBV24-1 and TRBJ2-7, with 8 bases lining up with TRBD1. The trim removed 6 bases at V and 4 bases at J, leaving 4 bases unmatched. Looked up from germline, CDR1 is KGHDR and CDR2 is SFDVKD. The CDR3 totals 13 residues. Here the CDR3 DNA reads TGTGCCACCAGTCCAGGGGGCACATACGAGCAGTACTTC. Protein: CATSPGGTYEQYF.

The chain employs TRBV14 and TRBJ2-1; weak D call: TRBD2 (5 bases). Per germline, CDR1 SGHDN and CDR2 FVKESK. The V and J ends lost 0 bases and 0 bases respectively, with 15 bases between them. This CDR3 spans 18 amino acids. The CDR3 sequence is CASSQDRLGGFSYNEQFF. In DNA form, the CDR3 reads TGTGCCAGCAGCCAAGATCGTTTGGGCGGGTTCTCCTACAATGAGCAGTTCTTC.

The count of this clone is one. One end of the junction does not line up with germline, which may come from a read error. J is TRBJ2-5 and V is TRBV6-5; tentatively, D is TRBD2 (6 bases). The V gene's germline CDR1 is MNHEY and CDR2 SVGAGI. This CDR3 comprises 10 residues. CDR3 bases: TGTGCCAGCAGTTACCGGGACTCCCACTTC. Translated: CASSYRDSHF.

The CDR3 reads CASSRVTDYNSPLHF. The CDR3 DNA is TGTGCCAGCTCACGAGTGACGGATTATAATTCACCCCTCCACTTT. The chain uses TRBV18 and TRBJ1-6; D is unresolved. Germline CDR1 KGHSH, CDR2 LQKENI. Trimming stripped 4 bases from V and 4 bases from J, with 11 bases between. The CDR3 is 15 residues long.

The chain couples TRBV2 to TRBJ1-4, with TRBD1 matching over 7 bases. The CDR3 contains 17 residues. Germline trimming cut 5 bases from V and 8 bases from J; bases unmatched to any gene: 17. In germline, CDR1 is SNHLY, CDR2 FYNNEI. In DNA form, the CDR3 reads TGTGCCAGCAGTCCCAGGGAAATATTGGTCAGGGGGGAAAAACTGTTTTTT. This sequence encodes CASSPREILVRGEKLFF. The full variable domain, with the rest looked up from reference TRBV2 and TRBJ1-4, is EPEVTQTPSHQVTQMGQEVILRCVPISNHLYFYWYRQILGQKVEFLVSFYNNEISEKSEIFDDQFSVERPDGSNFTLKIRSTKLEDSAMYFCASSPREILVRGEKLFFGSGTQLSVL.

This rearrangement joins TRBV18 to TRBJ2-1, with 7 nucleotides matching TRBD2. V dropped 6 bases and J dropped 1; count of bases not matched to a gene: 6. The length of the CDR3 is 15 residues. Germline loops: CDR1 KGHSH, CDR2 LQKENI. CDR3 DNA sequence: TGTGCCAGCTCTCCAGCGGGGATATCCTACAATGAGCAGTTCTTC. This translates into CASSPAGISYNEQFF.

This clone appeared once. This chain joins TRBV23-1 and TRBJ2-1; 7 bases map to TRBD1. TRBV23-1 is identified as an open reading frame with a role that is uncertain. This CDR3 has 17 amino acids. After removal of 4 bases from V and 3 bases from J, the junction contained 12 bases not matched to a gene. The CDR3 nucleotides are TGCGCCAGCAGTCGACCGGGACAGCATCGTATCTACAATGAGCAGTTCTTC. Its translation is CASSRPGQHRIYNEQFF.

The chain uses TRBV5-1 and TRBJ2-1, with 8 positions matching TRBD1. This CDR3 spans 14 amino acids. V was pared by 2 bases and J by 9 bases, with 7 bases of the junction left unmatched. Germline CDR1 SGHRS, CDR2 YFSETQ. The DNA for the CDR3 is TGCGCCAGCAGCTTTAAGGACAGGGCTCGTGAGCAGTTCTTC. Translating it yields CASSFKDRAREQFF. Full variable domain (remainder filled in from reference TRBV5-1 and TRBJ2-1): KAGVTQTPRYLIKTRGQQVTLSCSPISGHRSVSWYQQTPGQGLQFLFEYFSETQRNKGNFPGRFSGRQFSNSRSEMNVSTLELGDSALYLCASSFKDRAREQFFGPGTRLTVL.

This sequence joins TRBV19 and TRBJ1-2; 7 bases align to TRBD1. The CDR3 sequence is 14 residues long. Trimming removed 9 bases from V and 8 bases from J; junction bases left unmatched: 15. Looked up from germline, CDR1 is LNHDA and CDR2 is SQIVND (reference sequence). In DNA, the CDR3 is TGTGCCAGCACTGGACAGGTTCCCATCTGGGGCTACACCTTC. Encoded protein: CASTGQVPIWGYTF.

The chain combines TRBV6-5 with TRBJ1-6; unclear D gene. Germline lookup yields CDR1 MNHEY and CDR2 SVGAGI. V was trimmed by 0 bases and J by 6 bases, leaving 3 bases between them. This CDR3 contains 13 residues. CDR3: CASSYSSNSPLHF. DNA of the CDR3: TGTGCCAGCAGTTACTCCAGTAATTCACCCCTCCACTTT.

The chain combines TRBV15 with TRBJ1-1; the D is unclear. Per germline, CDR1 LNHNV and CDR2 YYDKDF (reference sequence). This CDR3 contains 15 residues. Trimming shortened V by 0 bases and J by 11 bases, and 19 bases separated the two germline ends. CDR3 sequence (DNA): TGTGCCACCAGCAGAGATCGCGTCAACAGACCCCAGGCTTTCTTT. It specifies CATSRDRVNRPQAFF.

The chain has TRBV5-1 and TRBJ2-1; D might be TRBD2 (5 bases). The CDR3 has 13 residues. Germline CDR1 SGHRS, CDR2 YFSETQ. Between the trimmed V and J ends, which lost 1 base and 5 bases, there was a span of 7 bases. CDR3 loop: CASSLSRDNEQFF. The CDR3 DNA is TGCGCCAGCAGCTTGTCGAGGGACAATGAGCAGTTCTTC.

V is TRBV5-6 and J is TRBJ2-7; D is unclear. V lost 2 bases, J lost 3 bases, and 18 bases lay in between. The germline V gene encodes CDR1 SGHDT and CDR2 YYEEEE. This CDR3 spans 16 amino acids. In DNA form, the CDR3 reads TGTGCCAGCAGCTTCAAGGGCCCCGGTGGGATCTACGAGCAGTACTTC. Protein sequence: CASSFKGPGGIYEQYF.

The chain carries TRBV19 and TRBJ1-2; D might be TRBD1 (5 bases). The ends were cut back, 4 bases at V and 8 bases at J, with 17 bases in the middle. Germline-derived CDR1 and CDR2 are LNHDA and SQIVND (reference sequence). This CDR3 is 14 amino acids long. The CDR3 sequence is CASSTGTVEVGYTF. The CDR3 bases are TGTGCCAGTAGTACGGGGACGGTAGAGGTCGGCTACACCTTC.

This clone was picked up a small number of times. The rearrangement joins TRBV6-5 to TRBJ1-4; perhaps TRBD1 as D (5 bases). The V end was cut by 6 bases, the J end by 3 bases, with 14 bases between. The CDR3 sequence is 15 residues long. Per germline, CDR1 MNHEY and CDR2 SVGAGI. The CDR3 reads CASRALWGPNEKLFF. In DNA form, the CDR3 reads TGTGCCAGCAGGGCCCTTTGGGGCCCTAATGAAAAACTGTTTTTT.

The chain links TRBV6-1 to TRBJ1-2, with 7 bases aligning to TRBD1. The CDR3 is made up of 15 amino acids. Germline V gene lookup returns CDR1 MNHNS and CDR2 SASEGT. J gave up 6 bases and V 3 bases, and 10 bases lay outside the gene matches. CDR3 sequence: CASSDILQGKDGYTF. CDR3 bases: TGTGCCAGCAGTGATATTCTACAGGGGAAGGATGGCTACACCTTC.

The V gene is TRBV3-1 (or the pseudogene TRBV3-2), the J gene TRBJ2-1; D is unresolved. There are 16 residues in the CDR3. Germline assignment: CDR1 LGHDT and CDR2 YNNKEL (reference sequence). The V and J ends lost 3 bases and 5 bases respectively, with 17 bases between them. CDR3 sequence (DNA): TGTGCCAGCAGCCATTCCCAGGTCCTTTCAAACAATGAGCAGTTCTTC. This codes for CASSHSQVLSNNEQFF.

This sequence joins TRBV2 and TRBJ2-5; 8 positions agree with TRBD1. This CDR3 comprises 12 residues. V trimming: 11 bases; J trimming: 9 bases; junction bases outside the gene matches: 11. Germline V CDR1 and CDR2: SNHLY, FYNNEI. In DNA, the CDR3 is TGTGCCGGTGCGAAGGACAGGGCGGCCCAGTACTTC. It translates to CAGAKDRAAQYF.